This T cell receptor beta chain was documented in a study of T cell repertoires in cytomegalovirus infection. There are 15 residues in the CDR3. V was cut by 2 bases and J by 5 bases, with 15 bases left in between. From germline, CDR1 is MNHEY and CDR2 SVGEGT. In TCRdb, the reads were re-called with MiXCR into one record per CDR3 protein. The sample carries about 300,000 distinct CDR3 sequences, about 8.8% recorded once. This clonotype has a count of ten or more. The chain uses TRBV6-2 or TRBV6-3 and TRBJ2-5; a possible D gene is TRBD2 (5 bases). The sample taken for sequencing was PBMCs. This TCR derives from a human donor in good health (CMV status not recorded). Some clones in this sample may be carry-over from other donors' samples. The CDR3 DNA reads as TGTGCCAGCAGTTACCCTGGGCGGCGGAGGGAGACCCAGTACTTC. Translated: CASSYPGRRRETQYF.